The 21 T cell receptor beta chains below all came from one sample that was sequenced in a study of blood T cell repertoires in COVID-19. This table comes from immunoSEQ multiplex PCR, and its TCRdb copy is limited to in-frame clones, with some not included. The profile shows fewer than 90,000 clones, nearly 95% of them singletons. Source material: peripheral blood. The origin of the receptors is a human donor with active COVID-19. The donor label of this sample is uncertain.

The rearrangement uses TRBV24-1 and TRBJ2-5, with TRBD1 matching 7 bases. Trimming removed 7 bases from V and 5 bases from J; junction bases left unmatched: 3. CDR1 KGHDR and CDR2 SFDVKD come from the germline V gene. This CDR3 is built from 12 residues. CDR3 coding DNA: TGTGCCACCAGCGACAGGGTGGAGACCCAGTACTTC. As protein: CATSDRVETQYF.

This chain joins TRBV2 and TRBJ2-7, with a tentative D call TRBD1 (5 bases). The CDR3 has 13 residues. Between the trimmed V and J ends, which lost 6 bases and 2 bases, there was a span of 11 bases. CDR1 and CDR2 (germline): SNHLY, FYNNEI. For the CDR3, the DNA is TGTGCCAGCAGCCTGAGACAGACCTACGAGCAGTACTTC. This translates into CASSLRQTYEQYF.

The chain carries TRBV25-1 and TRBJ1-4, with D maybe TRBD1 (6 bases). The V gene lost 3 bases and the J gene lost 7 bases, with 18 bases spanning the gap. CDR1 and CDR2 from the germline V gene are MGHDK and SYGVNS. CDR3 length: 16 residues. The CDR3 spells CASSDDETGRGEKLFF. CDR3 in DNA: TGTGCCAGCAGTGATGACGAGACAGGTCGAGGTGAAAAACTGTTTTTT.

This sequence joins TRBV13 and TRBJ2-5; 9 bases fit TRBD1. In germline, CDR1 is PRHDT, CDR2 FYEKMQ (reference sequence). J was trimmed by 4 bases and V by 0 bases; bases with no gene match: 6. The CDR3 runs to 16 residues. CDR3 in amino acids: CASSLGLGQGAETQYF. The CDR3 nucleotides are TGTGCCAGCAGCTTAGGCCTGGGACAGGGCGCAGAGACCCAGTACTTC.

The chain is built from TRBV5-1 and TRBJ2-4; 7 bases map to TRBD1. Germline-derived CDR1 and CDR2 are SGHRS and YFSETQ. Trimming cost V 4 bases and J 5 bases; bases outside gene matches: 3. This CDR3 has 13 residues. The CDR3 DNA sequence: TGCGCCAGCAGCCACGGGACAGAAAACATTCAGTACTTC. It is translated as CASSHGTENIQYF.

This chain uses TRBV5-1 with TRBJ2-7, with TRBD2 as a possible D gene (5 bases). This CDR3 region has 16 residues. V was cut by 6 bases and J by 1 base, with 20 bases left in between. In germline, CDR1 is SGHRS, CDR2 YFSETQ. DNA of the CDR3: TGCGCCAGCACCGAACGCGGGCCCCTGGGGTCCTACGAGCAGTACTTC. It yields the protein CASTERGPLGSYEQYF.

This chain uses TRBV28 with TRBJ2-3; D gene unclear. Trimming stripped 7 bases from V and 3 bases from J, with 5 bases between. CDR3 length equals 11 residues. Germline V gives CDR1 MDHEN, CDR2 SYDVKM. The CDR3 reads CASTRTDTQYF. DNA of the CDR3: TGTGCCAGCACGAGAACAGATACGCAGTATTTT.

The genes are TRBV7-9 and TRBJ1-1; D might be TRBD1 (6 bases). This CDR3 is 13 amino acids long. Looked up from germline, CDR1 is SEHNR and CDR2 is FQNEAQ (reference sequence). V lost 4 bases and J 6 bases, leaving 12 bases between the germline ends. The CDR3 spells CASSSVGGAEAFF. DNA for the CDR3: TGTGCCAGCAGCTCCGTAGGGGGGGCTGAAGCTTTCTTT.

CDR3 in amino acids: CASSFYRGPNTEAFF. CDR3 nucleotide sequence: TGTGCCAGCAGCTTTTACAGGGGGCCGAACACTGAAGCTTTCTTT. The chain recombines TRBV28 with TRBJ1-1; 9 bases fit TRBD1. The junction had 6 bases not matched to a gene; V was cut back by 6 bases and J by 1 base. The CDR3 contains 15 residues. The germline V gene encodes CDR1 MDHEN and CDR2 SYDVKM.

The V and J genes are TRBV2 and TRBJ2-3; no firm D call. The CDR3 runs to 15 residues. Trimming took 10 bases from V and 1 from J, leaving 18 bases between them. Per the germline V gene, CDR1 is SNHLY and CDR2 is FYNNEI. In DNA, the CDR3 is TGTGCCATTTCAAACCCAGGAATGGGCACAGATACGCAGTATTTT. Its translation is CAISNPGMGTDTQYF.

The rearrangement links TRBV6-5 to TRBJ2-6; D gene unclear. From germline, CDR1 is MNHEY and CDR2 SVGAGI. The CDR3 loop spans 15 amino acids. Trimming stripped 2 bases from V and 1 base from J, with 6 bases between. The CDR3 nucleotides are TGTGCCAGCAGTTACCGTAATTCTGGGGCCAACGTCCTGACTTTC. As protein: CASSYRNSGANVLTF.

The gene calls are TRBV2 and TRBJ1-2; 8 nucleotides line up with TRBD1. This CDR3 has 15 residues. Germline values: CDR1 SNHLY, CDR2 FYNNEI. The V gene end was trimmed by 7 bases and the J gene end by 1 base; junction bases not matched to a gene: 8. The CDR3 loop is CASTQRTGFNYGYTF. The DNA for the CDR3 is TGTGCCAGCACCCAACGGACAGGGTTTAACTATGGCTACACCTTC. The whole variable domain, filled in from reference TRBV2 and TRBJ1-2, reads EPEVTQTPSHQVTQMGQEVILRCVPISNHLYFYWYRQILGQKVEFLVSFYNNEISEKSEIFDDQFSVERPDGSNFTLKIRSTKLEDSAMYFCASTQRTGFNYGYTFGSGTRLTVV.

The chain joins TRBV6-2 or TRBV6-3 to TRBJ1-2; 11 bases align to TRBD1. Unmatched junction bases numbered 5, after V lost 4 bases and J lost 1 base. Germline CDR1 MNHEY, CDR2 SVGEGT. This CDR3 comprises 16 residues. In nucleotides, the CDR3 is TGTGCCAGCAGTTCGGGACAGGGGGTTCATAACTATGGCTACACCTTC. Translated: CASSSGQGVHNYGYTF.

This chain joins TRBV3-1 (or the pseudogene TRBV3-2) and TRBJ2-5, with 8 bases lining up with TRBD2. V lost 2 bases and J lost 5; bases outside the gene matches: 7. The germline V gene encodes CDR1 LGHDT and CDR2 YNNKEL (reference sequence). There are 15 residues in the CDR3. DNA for the CDR3: TGTGCCAGCAGCCAAAGGCGGGGGGCCGCGGAGACCCAGTACTTC. This codes for CASSQRRGAAETQYF.

The CDR3 here is CASSEALQGSSYEQYF. CDR3 in DNA: TGTGCCAGCAGTGAAGCTCTTCAGGGGTCCTCCTACGAGCAGTACTTC. V usage is TRBV6-1 and J usage is TRBJ2-7, with a tentative D call TRBD1 (6 bases). The V gene lost 0 bases and the J gene lost 0 bases, with 12 bases spanning the gap. Germline-derived CDR1 and CDR2 are MNHNS and SASEGT. The CDR3 loop spans 16 amino acids.

This sequence joins TRBV28 and TRBJ2-1; D is perhaps TRBD2 (6 bases). With 3 bases removed from V and 5 bases from J, the gap between germline ends came to 17 bases. The CDR3 is 16 residues long. CDR1 is MDHEN, CDR2 SYDVKM, per germline. The CDR3 DNA reads as TGTGCCAGCAGTTTCCCCGGGGGAAGGAGGGACAATGAGCAGTTCTTC. It translates to CASSFPGGRRDNEQFF.

The chain is built from TRBV19 and TRBJ2-2; TRBD1 is a possible D gene (5 bases). V lost 3 bases and J lost 1, with 9 bases in between. The CDR3 spans 15 residues. Germline-derived CDR1 and CDR2 are LNHDA and SQIVND (reference sequence). Here the CDR3 DNA reads TGTGCCAGTAGTATCGGAACAGGGAACACCGGGGAGCTGTTTTTT. Translated, it gives CASSIGTGNTGELFF. Based on the CDR3 plus reference TRBV19 and TRBJ2-2, the full variable domain is DGGITQSPKYLFRKEGQNVTLSCEQNLNHDAMYWYRQDPGQGLRLIYYSQIVNDFQKGDIAEGYSVSREKKESFPLTVTSAQKNPTAFYLCASSIGTGNTGELFFGEGSRLTVL.

The rearrangement joins TRBV4-2 to TRBJ2-5; TRBD1 might be the D (5 bases). Germline V gene sequence: CDR1 LGHNA, CDR2 YNFKEQ. V was shortened by 3 bases and J by 3 bases, with 14 bases between the two germline ends. The CDR3 has 15 amino acids. The CDR3 nucleotides read TGTGCCAGCAGCCAGAAAGTAGGGGTAGAAGAGACCCAGTACTTC. This codes for CASSQKVGVEETQYF.

The CDR3 loop is CASSQDPFSRGLAKNIQYF. CDR3 DNA sequence: TGTGCCAGCAGCCAAGACCCCTTTTCCAGGGGGCTCGCCAAAAACATTCAGTACTTC. The gene calls are TRBV7-8 and TRBJ2-4, with 8 bases lining up with TRBD1. The CDR3 contains 19 residues. CDR1 and CDR2 (germline): SGHVS, FQNEAQ. Unmatched junction bases numbered 16, after V lost 5 bases and J lost 1 base.

The chain carries TRBV7-8 and TRBJ1-6; 7 bases line up with TRBD1. The J segment lost 3 bases and the V segment lost 5 bases, leaving 13 bases of the junction unmatched. Germline CDR1 is SGHVS and CDR2 is FQNEAQ. This CDR3 is 18 amino acids long. CDR3 coding DNA: TGTGCCAGCAGCCTCCGACAGGGTGGGAGTATCTATAATTCACCCCTCCACTTT. Translating it yields CASSLRQGGSIYNSPLHF. Full variable domain (rest looked up from reference TRBV7-8 and TRBJ1-6): GAGVSQSPRYKVAKRGQDVALRCDPISGHVSLFWYQQALGQGPEFLTYFQNEAQLDKSGLPSDRFFAERPEGSVSTLKIQRTQQEDSAVYLCASSLRQGGSIYNSPLHFGNGTRLTVT.

CDR3 in DNA: TGTGCCAGCAAAACAGGGGCCGATGGCTACACCTTC. Translation: CASKTGADGYTF. This sequence joins TRBV2 and TRBJ1-2, with 7 bases matching TRBD1. This CDR3 has 12 residues. Germline CDR1 SNHLY, CDR2 FYNNEI. J lost 6 bases, V lost 7 bases, and 5 bases had no gene match.